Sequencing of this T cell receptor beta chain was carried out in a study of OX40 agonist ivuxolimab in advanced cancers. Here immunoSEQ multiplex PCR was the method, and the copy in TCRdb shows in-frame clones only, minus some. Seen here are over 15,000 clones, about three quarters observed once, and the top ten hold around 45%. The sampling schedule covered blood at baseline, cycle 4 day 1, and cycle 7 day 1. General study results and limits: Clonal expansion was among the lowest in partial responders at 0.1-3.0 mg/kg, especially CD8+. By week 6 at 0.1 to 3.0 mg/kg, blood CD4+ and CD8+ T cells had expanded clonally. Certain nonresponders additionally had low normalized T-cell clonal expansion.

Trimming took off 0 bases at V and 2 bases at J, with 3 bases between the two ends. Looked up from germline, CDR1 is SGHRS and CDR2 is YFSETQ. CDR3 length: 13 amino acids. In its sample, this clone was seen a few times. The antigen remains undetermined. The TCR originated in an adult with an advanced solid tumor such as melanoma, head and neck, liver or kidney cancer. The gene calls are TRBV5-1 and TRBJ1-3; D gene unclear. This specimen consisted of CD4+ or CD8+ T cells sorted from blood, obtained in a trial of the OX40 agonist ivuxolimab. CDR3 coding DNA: TGCGCCAGCAGCTTGGACGCTGGAAACACCATATATTTT. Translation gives CASSLDAGNTIYF.